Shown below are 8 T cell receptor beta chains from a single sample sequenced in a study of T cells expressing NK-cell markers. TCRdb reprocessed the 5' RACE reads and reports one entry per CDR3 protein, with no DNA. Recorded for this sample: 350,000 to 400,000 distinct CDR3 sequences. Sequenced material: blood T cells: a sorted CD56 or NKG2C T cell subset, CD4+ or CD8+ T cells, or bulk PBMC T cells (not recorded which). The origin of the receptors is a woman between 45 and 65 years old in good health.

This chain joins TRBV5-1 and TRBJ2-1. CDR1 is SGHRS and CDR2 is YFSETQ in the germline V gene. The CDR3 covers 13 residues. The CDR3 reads CASSLAGGPEQFF. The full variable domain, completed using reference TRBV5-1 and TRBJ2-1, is KAGVTQTPRYLIKTRGQQVTLSCSPISGHRSVSWYQQTPGQGLQFLFEYFSETQRNKGNFPGRFSGRQFSNSRSEMNVSTLELGDSALYLCASSLAGGPEQFFGPGTRLTVL.

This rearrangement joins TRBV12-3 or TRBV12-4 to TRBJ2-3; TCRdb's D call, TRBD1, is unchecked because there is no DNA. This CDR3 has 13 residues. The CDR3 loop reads CASTLGAPDTQYF.

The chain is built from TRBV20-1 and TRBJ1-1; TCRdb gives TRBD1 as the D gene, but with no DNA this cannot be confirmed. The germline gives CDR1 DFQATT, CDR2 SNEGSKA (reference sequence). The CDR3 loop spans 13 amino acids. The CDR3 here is CSARQGTPAGAFF.

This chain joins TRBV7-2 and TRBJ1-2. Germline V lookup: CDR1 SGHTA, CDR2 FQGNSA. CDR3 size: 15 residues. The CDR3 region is CASSFGLTGGYGYTF.

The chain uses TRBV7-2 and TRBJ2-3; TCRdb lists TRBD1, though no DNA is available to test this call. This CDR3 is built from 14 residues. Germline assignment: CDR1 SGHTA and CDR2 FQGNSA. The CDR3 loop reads CASSPPKSTDTQYF.

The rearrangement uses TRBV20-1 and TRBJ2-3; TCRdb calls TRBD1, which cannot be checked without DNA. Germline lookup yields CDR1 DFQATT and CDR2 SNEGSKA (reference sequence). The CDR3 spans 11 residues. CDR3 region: CSVPTGTSGYF.

The CDR3 protein is CASRGQGLAVYTGELFF. This rearrangement joins TRBV5-1 to TRBJ2-2; TCRdb returns TRBD2, unconfirmable since there is no DNA. Looked up from germline, CDR1 is SGHRS and CDR2 is YFSETQ. This CDR3 is 17 amino acids long.

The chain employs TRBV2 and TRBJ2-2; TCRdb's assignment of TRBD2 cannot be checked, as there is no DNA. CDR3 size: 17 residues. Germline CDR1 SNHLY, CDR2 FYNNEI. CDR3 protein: CASSEAVLAGVTGELFF.